What follows are 6 T cell receptor beta chains derived from one specimen sequenced in a study of PD-L1 blockade in urothelial cancer. Time point given: peripheral blood 6 weeks after treatment start. TCRdb's copy holds only in-frame clones and misses some; the assay was immunoSEQ multiplex PCR. The data contain just under 45,000 clones, about four fifths of them singletons. Sequencing was performed on PBMCs, taken around atezolizumab (anti-PD-L1) treatment. These receptor sequences come from a man between 60 and 75 years old with urothelial cancer.

This rearrangement joins TRBV30 to TRBJ2-1; D is possibly TRBD1 (6 bases). Germline V gene lookup returns CDR1 GTSNPN and CDR2 SVGIG (reference sequence). The CDR3 is 13 amino acids. The ends were cut back, 7 bases at V and 0 bases at J, with 10 bases in the middle. The CDR3 bases are TGTGCCTACACAGGGCTCTCCTACAATGAGCAGTTCTTC. Its translation is CAYTGLSYNEQFF.

The chain joins TRBV27 to TRBJ1-6; maybe TRBD1 (6 bases). V was shortened by 4 bases and J by 5 bases, with 12 bases between the two germline ends. There are 15 residues in the CDR3. Germline V gene lookup returns CDR1 MNHEY and CDR2 SMNVEV (reference sequence). The CDR3 spells CASSWTALDNSPLHF. CDR3 bases: TGTGCCAGCAGTTGGACAGCCCTTGATAATTCACCCCTCCACTTT.

The V gene is TRBV6-1, the J gene TRBJ1-6, with 10 bases lining up with TRBD1. The CDR3 spans 17 residues. V was clipped by 0 bases and J by 7 bases; unmatched bases: 6. Per germline, CDR1 MNHNS and CDR2 SASEGT. The CDR3 loop is CASSEARDRGRNSPLHF. Here the CDR3 DNA reads TGTGCCAGCAGTGAAGCTCGGGACAGGGGAAGGAATTCACCCCTCCACTTT.

The chain is built from TRBV6-5 and TRBJ2-3; 7 positions agree with TRBD2. The ends lost 4 bases at V and 2 bases at J; junction bases unmatched: 3. Germline V gene lookup returns CDR1 MNHEY and CDR2 SVGAGI. The CDR3 sequence is 14 residues long. CDR3 protein: CASSLSGATDTQYF. The CDR3 bases are TGTGCCAGCAGTTTGAGCGGGGCCACAGATACGCAGTATTTT.

This clone has a single count. This chain joins TRBV18 and TRBJ2-7; no definite D call. The V end was cut by 1 base, the J end by 4 bases, with 17 bases between. CDR1 is KGHSH and CDR2 is LQKENI in the germline V gene. This CDR3 spans 16 amino acids. The CDR3 loop is CASSPRVPPESYEQYF. As DNA, the CDR3 is TGTGCCAGCTCACCACGGGTGCCCCCGGAGTCGTACGAGCAGTACTTC. The variable domain in full, completed from reference TRBV18 and TRBJ2-7, reads NAGVMQNPRHLVRRRGQEARLRCSPMKGHSHVYWYRQLPEEGLKFMVYLQKENIIDESGMPKERFSAEFPKEGPSILRIQQVVRGDSAAYFCASSPRVPPESYEQYFGPGTRLTVT.

The genes are TRBV6-4 and TRBJ1-6; 8 bases match TRBD1. V lost 5 bases and J lost 14; bases outside the gene matches: 11. CDR1 and CDR2 from the germline V gene are MRHNA and SNTAGT. The CDR3 is made up of 14 amino acids. CDR3 coding DNA: TGTGCCAGCAGTCCCGGGACAGGAGGGGAAGCCCTCCACTTT. The encoded protein is CASSPGTGGEALHF.